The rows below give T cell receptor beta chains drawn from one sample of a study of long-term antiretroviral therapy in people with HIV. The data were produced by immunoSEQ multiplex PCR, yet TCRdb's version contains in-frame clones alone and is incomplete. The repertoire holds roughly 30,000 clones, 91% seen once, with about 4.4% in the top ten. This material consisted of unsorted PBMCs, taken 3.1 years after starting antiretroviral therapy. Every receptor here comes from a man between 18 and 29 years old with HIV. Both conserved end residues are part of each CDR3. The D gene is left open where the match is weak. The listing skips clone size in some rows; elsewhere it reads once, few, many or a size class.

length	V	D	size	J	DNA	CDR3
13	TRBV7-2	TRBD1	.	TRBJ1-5	TGTGCCAGCAGCGCGGGGACAGATCAGCCCCAGCATTTT	CASSAGTDQPQHF
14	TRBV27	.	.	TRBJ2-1	TGTGCCAGCAGTTTATCTATCGTACTGAATGAGCAGTTCTTC	CASSLSIVLNEQFF
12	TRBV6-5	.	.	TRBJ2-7	TGTGCCAGCTGGAACAGTGGGTACGAGCAGTACTTC	CASWNSGYEQYF
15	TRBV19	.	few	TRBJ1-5	TGTGCCAGTAGTGTCCCCACAGGCCGCAATCAGCCCCAGCATTTT	CASSVPTGRNQPQHF
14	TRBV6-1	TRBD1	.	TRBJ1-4	TGTGCCAGCAGTGAATGGGACAGAGATGAAAAACTGTTTTTT	CASSEWDRDEKLFF
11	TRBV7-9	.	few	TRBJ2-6	TGTGCCAGCAGCTTTTCCCCCGTCCTGACTTTC	CASSFSPVLTF
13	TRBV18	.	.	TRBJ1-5	TGTGCCAGCTCCATCTTTAGCAATCAGCCCCAGCATTTT	CASSIFSNQPQHF
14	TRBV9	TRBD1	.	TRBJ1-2	TGTGCCAGCAGGGATCACACAGGGGGATACGGCTACACCTTC	CASRDHTGGYGYTF
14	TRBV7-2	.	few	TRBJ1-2	TGTGCCAGCAGCTTAGATTCCCAGGTCTATGGCTACACCTTC	CASSLDSQVYGYTF
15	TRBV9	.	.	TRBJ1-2	TGTGCCAGCAGCGTAGGACGGGCAGCTAACTATGGCTACACCTTC	CASSVGRAANYGYTF
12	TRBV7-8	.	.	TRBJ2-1	TGTGCCAGCAGCCCCGGGGTAGATGAGCAGTTCTTC	CASSPGVDEQFF
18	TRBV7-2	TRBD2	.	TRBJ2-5	TGTGCCAGCAGCTTAGGCCGGCCTCTAGCGGGGGGGCGGGAGACCCAGTACTTC	CASSLGRPLAGGRETQYF
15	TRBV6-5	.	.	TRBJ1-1	TGTGCCAGCAGCTCTACCGGGACCTTGAACACTGAAGCTTTCTTT	CASSSTGTLNTEAFF
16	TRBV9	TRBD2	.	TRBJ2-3	TGTGCCAGCAGCGTAGGGTCTAGCGGGATCACAGATACGCAGTATTTT	CASSVGSSGITDTQYF
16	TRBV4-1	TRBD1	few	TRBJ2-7	TGCGCCAGCAGCGCGGGGGAGGGGACAGGGTGGTACGAGCAGTACTTC	CASSAGEGTGWYEQYF
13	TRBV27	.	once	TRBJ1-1	TGTGCCAGCAGTTACACCACAGGGAGTGAAGCTTTCTTT	CASSYTTGSEAFF
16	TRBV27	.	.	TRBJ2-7	TGTGCCAGCAGTTTATCGCTGGGCACCCACGGGTACGAGCAGTACTTC	CASSLSLGTHGYEQYF
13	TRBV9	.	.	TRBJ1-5	TGTGCCAGCAGCCCCAATAGCAATCAGCCCCAGCATTTT	CASSPNSNQPQHF
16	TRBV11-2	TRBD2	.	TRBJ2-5	TGTGCCAGCAGCCTCCGACTAGCGGACTACCAAGAGACCCAGTACTTC	CASSLRLADYQETQYF
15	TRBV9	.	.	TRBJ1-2	TGTGCCAGCAGCGTAGGGCCAGGGCAAAGGAGTTTCTACACCTTC	CASSVGPGQRSFYTF
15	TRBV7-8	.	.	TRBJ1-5	TGTGCCAGCAGCTTAGTCAGGACAGTTGATCAGCCCCAGCATTTT	CASSLVRTVDQPQHF
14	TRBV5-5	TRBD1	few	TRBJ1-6	TGTGCCAGCACCGAAGACAGGGTTGCTTCACCCCTCCACTTT	CASTEDRVASPLHF
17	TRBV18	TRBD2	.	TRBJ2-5	TGTGCCAGCTCACCTCTCATTCGGGGGGACGAAAAAGAGACCCAGTACTTC	CASSPLIRGDEKETQYF
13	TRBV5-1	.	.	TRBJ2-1	TGCGCCAGCAGCTTGTACGGGTACAATGAGCAGTTCTTC	CASSLYGYNEQFF
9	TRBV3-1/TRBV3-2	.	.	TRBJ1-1	TGTGCCAGCAGCCAAGCCCCCCGATTT	CASSQAPRF
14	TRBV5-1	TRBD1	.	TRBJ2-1	TGCGCCAGCAGCTCGGGACAGGGGGCAACTGAGCAGTTCTTC	CASSSGQGATEQFF
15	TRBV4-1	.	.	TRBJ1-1	TGCGCCAGCAGCCAAGGGCAACACAAGAACACTGAAGCTTTCTTT	CASSQGQHKNTEAFF
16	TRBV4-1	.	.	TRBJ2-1	TGCGCCAGCAGCCAAGATTTTACTGGCACATACAATGAGCAGTTCTTC	CASSQDFTGTYNEQFF
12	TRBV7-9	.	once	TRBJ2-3	TGTGCCGCCCAGGGTTTAACAGATACGCAGTATTTT	CAAQGLTDTQYF
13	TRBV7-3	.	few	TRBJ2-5	TGTGCCAGCAGCTTAACGTTGGGCGAGACCCAGTACTTC	CASSLTLGETQYF
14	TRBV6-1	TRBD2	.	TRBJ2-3	TGTGCCAGCTCTCCCTCCGCGGGAGCCGATACGCAGTATTTT	CASSPSAGADTQYF
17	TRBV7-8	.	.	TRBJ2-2	TGTGCCAGCAGCAATCCGGGCTTACCCAGGGGTGACGGGGAGCTGTTTTTT	CASSNPGLPRGDGELFF
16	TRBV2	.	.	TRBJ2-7	TGTGCCAGCAGTGACCCGGGGGCGGGAGAAGGGTACGAGCAGTACTTC	CASSDPGAGEGYEQYF
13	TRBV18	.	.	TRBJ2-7	TGTGCCAGCTCACAAGAGCGCGACAACGAGCAGTACTTC	CASSQERDNEQYF
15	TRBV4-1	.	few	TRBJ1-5	TGCGCCAGCAGCCATAGGGACAAGGGCAATCAGCCCCAGCATTTT	CASSHRDKGNQPQHF
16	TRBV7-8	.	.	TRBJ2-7	TGTGCCAGCAGCTTAGGTACGGGCCGAGTGGCCTACGAGCAGTACTTC	CASSLGTGRVAYEQYF
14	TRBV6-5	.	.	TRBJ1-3	TGTGCCAGCAGGCTAACAGGCTCTGGAAACACCATATATTTT	CASRLTGSGNTIYF
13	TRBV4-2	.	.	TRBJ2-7	TGTGCCAGCAGCCAAAGTAGCGGTTCGGAGCAGTACTTC	CASSQSSGSEQYF